The 9 T cell receptor beta chains listed next were all sequenced from one sample in a study of T cell repertoires in cytomegalovirus infection. MiXCR, applied by TCRdb to the reads, yields one record per CDR3 protein. Here the sample spans roughly 700,000 distinct CDR3 sequences, around 32% being singletons. These TCRs' antigens remain unknown. Source: cultured PBMCs, taken from culture after CMV antigen stimulation. The receptor set was obtained from a human donor in good health (CMV status not recorded). Some clones in this sample may be carry-over from other donors' samples.

This chain connects TRBV12-3 or TRBV12-4 to TRBJ2-1; D perhaps matches TRBD2 (5 bases). The CDR3 covers 16 residues. Deletions cut 2 bases from V and 0 bases from J, with 11 bases between. The CDR3 DNA follows: TGTGCCAGCAGTTTACGGGGATTCAGCTCCTACAATGAGCAGTTCTTC. It codes for CASSLRGFSSYNEQFF.

This clonotype was picked up a small number of times. This chain links TRBV20-1 with TRBJ2-3; 9 positions match TRBD1. Germline V gives CDR1 DFQATT, CDR2 SNEGSKA (reference sequence). Losses at the gene ends were 7 bases for V and 4 bases for J; bases not matched to a gene: 12. The CDR3 extends over 15 amino acids. The CDR3 nucleotides read TGCAGTGTCCCCCCCGGGACAGGGCTCTCAGATACGCAGTATTTT. Translating gives CSVPPGTGLSDTQYF.

V usage is TRBV5-1 and J usage is TRBJ2-7, with D maybe TRBD1 (5 bases). V was trimmed by 2 bases and J by 2 bases, leaving 14 bases between them. Germline V gives CDR1 SGHRS, CDR2 YFSETQ. This CDR3 is built from 15 residues. This chain's CDR3 is CASSFGATDTYEQYF. CDR3 coding DNA: TGCGCCAGCAGCTTTGGAGCGACAGATACCTACGAGCAGTACTTC.

J is TRBJ2-7 and V is TRBV12-3 or TRBV12-4; 8 bases match TRBD1. This CDR3 spans 17 amino acids. V lost 4 bases and J lost 0; bases outside the gene matches: 11. The CDR3 sequence: CASSSNFGQGSSYEQYF. CDR3 DNA: TGTGCCAGCAGTTCCAACTTCGGACAGGGAAGCTCCTACGAGCAGTACTTC.

CDR3 DNA sequence: TGTGCCACCCGAGGGAGGATGGACGAGCACCCCGGGGACGAGCAGTACTTC. Residues: CATRGRMDEHPGDEQYF. The rearrangement uses TRBV10-3 and TRBJ2-7; tentative D call: TRBD2 (6 bases). Trimming removed 10 bases from V and 5 bases from J, with 30 bases in between. Germline V gene lookup returns CDR1 ENHRY and CDR2 SYGVKD. This CDR3 has 17 residues.

The genes are TRBV7-9 and TRBJ1-2; tentatively, D is TRBD1 (6 bases). The CDR3 spans 13 residues. V lost 2 bases to trimming and J lost 6 bases, with 10 bases between them. Looked up from germline, CDR1 is SEHNR and CDR2 is FQNEAQ (reference sequence). The CDR3 loop is CASSLRRDNGYTF. For the CDR3, the DNA is TGTGCCAGCAGCTTACGCAGGGACAATGGCTACACCTTC.

This rearrangement joins TRBV12-3 or TRBV12-4 to TRBJ2-1; D is possibly TRBD1 or TRBD2 (5 bases each). This CDR3 is built from 16 residues. Trimming pared 5 bases from V and 5 bases from J, leaving 19 bases between. The CDR3 DNA sequence: TGTGCCAGCAGTCCCCTGGGGGTATTGGGGGACAATGAGCAGTTCTTC. Protein sequence: CASSPLGVLGDNEQFF.

V is TRBV5-4 and J is TRBJ2-5; D unresolved. Trimming took off 0 bases at V and 5 bases at J, with 11 bases between the two ends. The germline V gene encodes CDR1 SGHNT and CDR2 YYREEE (reference sequence). The CDR3 totals 14 residues. The CDR3 sequence: CASSLGSKQETQYF. The CDR3 coding sequence is TGTGCCAGCAGCTTGGGAAGCAAACAGGAGACCCAGTACTTC.

V is TRBV7-2 and J is TRBJ2-1, with a weak D call TRBD1 (8 bases). Trimming removed 5 bases at V and 3 bases at J, with 14 bases between. This CDR3 spans 15 amino acids. Germline V gene data show CDR1 as SGHTA and CDR2 as FQGNSA. The chain's CDR3 is CASSHTGGGYNEQFF. The CDR3 nucleotides are TGTGCCAGCAGCCATACAGGGGGGGGCTACAATGAGCAGTTCTTC.